One T cell receptor beta chain is described in this entry. The sample holds a few counts of this clonotype. Its binding antigen is unknown. No much larger clone is present one base from it, and per-base qualities are unavailable. The sample was run on an Illumina HiSeq 1500. TCRdb handled the public reads itself, with Q25 trimming in fastp and clone calling in MiXCR, and kept productive beta chains. Here each entry gathers all rows of one CDR3 protein and keeps the most common genes and DNA. Recorded for this sample are more than 200,000 distinct CDR3 sequences; 8% to 9.5% of them occurred a single time. The ten largest make up less than 15% of the sample. The V end gives up 3 bases and the J end 4 bases, leaving 9 bases in the junction not matched to a gene. The CDR3 holds 15 amino acids from the cysteine to the phenylalanine. The sequence is cut down to CDR3 DNA, 45 bases in frame from base 1. Via the germline V gene (reference sequence), CDR1 is GTSNPN and CDR2 SVGIG.

The data are from a study of T cell repertoires in cytomegalovirus infection (dated 2019 in TCRdb). Turning to the overall study: Donor HLA type was relevant to the analysis, because carriage of CMV infection together with the matching HLA type was indicated by public TCR beta signatures. The paper as a whole reports these results and caveats: In both this cohort and an independent cohort of some 380 donors, the cumulative frequency of public TCR beta family members distinguished carriers of CMV infection plus the relevant HLA type. The ex vivo response was dominated by HLA-C-restricted CMV-specific TCR beta clonotypes, and the single most frequent clonotype in two of eight donors was supplied by these HLA-C-restricted clonotypes.

The sequenced material came from PBMCs. This sequence was found in a human donor in good health (CMV status not recorded). Some clones in this sample may be carry-over from other donors' samples. The rearrangement combines TRBV30 with TRBJ1-2; 9 central bases correspond to TRBD1. The DNA is TGTGCCTGGAGACAGGGGGCGGCTTTCAGCTATGGCTACACCTTC. This sequence encodes CAWRQGAAFSYGYTF.